This record looks at one TCR beta chain sequence and its context. Its antigen specificity is not known. No clone much larger than this one lies a single base away; base qualities are absent. Its CDR3 holds 14 amino acids, cysteine through phenylalanine. The read is trimmed to its CDR3 DNA, 42 bases read in frame from base 1. In the germline V gene (reference sequence), CDR1 corresponds to MNHEY and CDR2 to SMNVEV. Relative to germline, V is 5 bases shorter and J is 2 bases shorter, with 11 bases between their ends. The source of the sample is a study of cytomegalovirus exposure and HLA in healthy donors (dated by TCRdb to the late 2010s). Notes on the research overall: According to an earlier analysis of a few hundred of the donors, roughly 180 million T cells yielded some 120 million unique TCR beta sequences and about 300 Gb of sequence data. An early release that covered about 600 HLA-typed donors contained about 300 gigabases of sequencing data and approximately 85 million unique TCR sequences. Of the approximately 400 genotyped donors, more than 75% were placed in the genetic ancestry cluster associated with self-reported Caucasian donors. The study aimed to test whether signatures of past pathogen exposure could be identified by cataloging public T cell receptors. The study used immunosequencing to profile the T cell repertoires of approximately 690 subjects and linked those repertoires to cytomegalovirus serostatus. Along with the approximately 700-subject first cohort, a separate validation cohort of over 90 different subjects was used. To predict cytomegalovirus infection status, the study combined high-throughput TCR immunosequencing, statistical association of individual TCRs with disease status, and machine learning. A later analysis re-analyzed previously published TCR beta repertoires from 660 or so donors and added high-resolution HLA genotyping to study TCR occurrence patterns. Rather than drawing on any new phenotypic data, the later analysis identified candidate immune exposures from TCR beta sequences and the way those sequences occurred across donors. To decide whether each TCR beta V gene segment behaved as functional or pseudogenic, an earlier analysis of some 570 of the donors relied on high-throughput TCR beta sequencing. Donor age, sex, ethnicity and CMV serostatus were compiled together with the repertoire data. A later genetic analysis took genome-wide SNP genotypes for about three fifths of the roughly 670 donors and used that subset as a discovery cohort. All discovery cohort repertoires had been generated using a single sequencing platform. HLA typing included class I and class II loci at four-digit resolution. The number of donors typed differed by locus, with 629-630 for A, B, C, DRB1 and DQB1, around 500 for DQA1, under 610 for DPA1, and 450 to 480 for DPB1. Four to six DR-DQ haplotypes were handled as single units for association and clustering because linkage in the cohort was strong. Across 398 genotyped donors of the cohort, an average of approximately 220,000 unique TCR beta nucleotide sequences per donor were sequenced, and 15% to 20% of those sequences were non-productive. Results the study describes overall, beyond this receptor: Three of the identified cytomegalovirus-associated TCR beta chains were confirmed in vitro to be specific for cytomegalovirus antigens. Presence/absence analyses assumed roughly uniform sequencing depth across donors, an assumption that may not hold. V-gene and J-gene trimming of TCR beta chains was associated with a missense DCLRE1C variant in a later genetic analysis, and the association was replicated in an independent cohort. A group of highly shared sequence variants was considered likely to be a technical artifact of the sequencing pipeline. Several of the top co-occurrence clusters appeared to be linked to parvovirus B19, influenza, CMV and Epstein-Barr virus, according to a later analysis. The earlier analysis of fewer than 750 of the donors excluded some 16 rarely observed V segments, including chromosome 9 orphons, because counts were too low. While some public TCRs were present in many individuals, most TCR sequences turned up only very rarely across donors. Compared with the roughly 700-donor mean, donors in an Asian-associated ancestry cluster had fewer N-insertions in productive TCRs, according to a later genetic analysis. Assigning TCR associations to individual alleles was difficult when HLA alleles, especially DR and DQ, strongly co-occurred. At a false discovery rate of 0.05, a later analysis linked 15,000 to 20,000 TCR beta sequences to specific HLA alleles. According to the authors, the approach could potentially be generalized to other disease states and immunological phenotypes. In a later analysis, HLA-associated TCR beta chains showed more clonal expansion and lower generation probabilities than non-associated chains that were equally common. An earlier analysis of approximately 600 of the donors showed that most TCR beta V segments appeared in productive rearrangements either about 87% or about 30% of the time, which broadly matched IMGT annotations. Correlated functional status among segregating V segments might be attributable to linkage disequilibrium, but an unknown experimental factor could not be ruled out. The cohort was sequenced for TCR beta chains only, and without alpha or paired-chain data the features that could be detected were limited. According to a later analysis, TCR association rates differed among HLA loci, with DRB1 alleles showing the most associated TCRs and HLA-C alleles showing the fewest. Because HLA typing was missing for some donors at each locus, association tests included only the typed subset. Some IMGT-functional V segments, including TRBV6-2 and TRBV6-3, could not be distinguished by the 87-base-pair reads and were therefore excluded. In a later analysis, most CMV-associated TCR beta chains were found to appear HLA-restricted, with HLA associations seemingly driven largely by CMV exposure. Cytomegalovirus status was reported to be diagnosed by the classifier with high specificity and sensitivity in both the original and validation cohorts. A total of 150 to 200 TCR beta chains were listed by the study as associated with cytomegalovirus. A further reported finding was that TCR beta sequences accurately predicted the HLA-A and HLA-B alleles for most subjects in the first cohort. For the cohort, immune exposure information was limited to CMV serostatus.

In total, roughly 670 healthy bone marrow donors made up the cohort. All cohort members were sampled while nominally healthy, although unrecorded immune exposures were likely present. The donor tested CMV seropositive, placing the donor among the roughly 270 seropositive members of the cohort. Each donor provided a peripheral blood sample, and peripheral blood mononuclear cells were used for TCR beta sequencing. The Qiagen DNeasy Blood Extraction Kit was used to extract genomic DNA from the blood cell samples. The method was the immunoSEQ multiplex PCR assay. For the multiplex PCR, a mixture combining 60 forward primers for TCR Vbeta segments and 13 reverse primers for TCR Jbeta segments was used. Amplification of the CDR3 region of rearranged TCR beta genes was performed with a multiplex PCR assay on genomic DNA. Amplified TCR beta libraries were sequenced as 87-base-pair reads on the Illumina HiSeq System. Concerning the study's data processing: A later analysis tallied about 77 million unique TCR beta chains across the 666 repertoires, and approximately 11 million of those chains were shared by two or more donors. Raw reads were error-corrected and collapsed into unique sequences by a nearest-neighbor algorithm in which closely related sequences were merged to remove PCR and sequencing errors. Alignment of CDR3 sequences to IMGT reference sequences was used to assign V, D and J gene segments. For a sequence to be retained, a match of at least six nucleotides was required to both a V gene segment and a J gene segment. Rearrangements were called productive when the CDR3 lacked stop codons and stayed in frame with V and J; all others were non-productive. CDR3 was defined by IMGT convention, running from the second conserved V-encoded cysteine to the conserved J-encoded phenylalanine. In an earlier analysis of roughly 580 of the donors, sequences lacking an unambiguous match to a single V gene segment were excluded. In an earlier analysis of approximately 560 of the donors, a V segment was called functional when productive rearrangements were above 56.7%, and segregating when the standard deviation between donors exceeded 5%. To diagnose cytomegalovirus status from the catalog of TCR beta chain sequences, a statistical classification framework was built. In a later analysis, TCR nucleotide sequences were compared against IMGT/GENE-DB human TR gene sequences so that V and J genes could be assigned. The TCRdist pipeline was used in a later analysis to assign CDR3 sequences and most-parsimonious VDJ recombination scenarios. In a later analysis, each TCR beta chain was defined by its CDR3 amino acid sequence together with its V-gene family, and reads lacking a unique V-gene family were excluded. In a later analysis, nearly 600 highly shared, low-generation-probability nucleotide sequences were removed to address suspected cross-contamination and a sequencing artifact. For each public chain, a later analysis derived a clonal expansion index from normalized ranks of inferred template counts within each repertoire. A later analysis computed generation probabilities with a VDJ recombination model fitted to out-of-frame rearrangements, and checked the results against IGoR. In a later analysis, TCR-TCR, TCR-HLA and TCR-CMV co-occurrence was scored with hypergeometric tests, and a repertoire-size bias correction was applied to TCR pairs. A later analysis estimated false discovery rates by permuting HLA or CMV assignments 20 times. In a later analysis, co-occurring TCRs were grouped with DBSCAN, and TCRdist sequence similarity was added when clustering was performed within HLA-allele-positive subsets. Repertoires with fewer than 30,000 or more than 120,000 public chains, plus five repertoires with anomalous nucleotide sharing, were excluded from co-occurrence clustering. TCRdb took over this immuneACCESS table, retaining in-frame rearrangements with V and J assigned. Such tables are incomplete; in checked studies, under half of the missing clones stem from an unresolved V gene, and the remainder is unexplained. D and trimming come from the DNA, and the V and J calls and clone size come from that table. The sample records some 150,000 clones, around three fifths of which are singletons. Of the sample, less than 3.5% is held by the ten largest clones.

The source is a woman aged 25 to 39 in good health and CMV-seropositive. Recombination joined TRBV27 with TRBJ2-3, with no confident D gene call. Sequenced: PBMCs. The sequenced DNA: TGTGCCAGCAGTCCCATGTGGCCCACAGATACGCAGTATTTT. This translates into CASSPMWPTDTQYF.